These 17 T cell receptor beta chains were sequenced from one sample in a study of Graves' ophthalmopathy and Graves' hyperthyroidism. Amplification from RNA transcripts yielded the TCR beta CDR3 regions. An initial RT-PCR round employing HTBI primers preceded a second-round multiplex PCR. TCRdb fed the multiplex PCR reads into MiXCR, producing one record per CDR3 protein. Of about 480,000 distinct CDR3 sequences in the sample, around 15% were seen once. Sequencing input: blood. The receptors stem from a young woman with Graves' ophthalmopathy.

This clonotype turned up a few times. The V call is TRBV19, the J call TRBJ1-6; D is unclear. The CDR3 runs 14 residues. CDR1 and CDR2 (germline): LNHDA, SQIVND (reference sequence). Trimming cost V 3 bases and J 10 bases, with 13 bases left between them. This chain's CDR3 is CASSILGKDSPLHF. The CDR3 DNA is TGTGCCAGTAGTATTTTGGGGAAAGACTCACCCCTCCACTTT.

This clonotype was counted at least ten times. The V call is TRBV7-9, the J call TRBJ2-5; D is perhaps TRBD2 (5 bases). This CDR3 is 16 amino acids long. Trimming shortened V by 2 bases and J by 1 base, and 14 bases separated the two germline ends. CDR1 is SEHNR and CDR2 is FQNEAQ in the germline V gene (reference sequence). In nucleotides, the CDR3 is TGTGCCAGCAGCTTAAGTGCGGGCCGTGGCCAAGAGACCCAGTACTTC. Translating gives CASSLSAGRGQETQYF.

J is TRBJ2-5 and V is TRBV5-1; a weak D match, TRBD2 (5 bases). This CDR3 spans 17 amino acids. The germline gives CDR1 SGHRS, CDR2 YFSETQ. V lost 5 bases and J lost 2, with 22 bases in between. The CDR3 reads CASSSIAGLKHQETQYF. The CDR3 DNA reads as TGCGCCAGCAGTTCGATTGCGGGCCTAAAGCATCAAGAGACCCAGTACTTC.

The chain recombines TRBV7-6 with TRBJ2-2; D not certain. V gave up 0 bases and J gave up 1 base, with 6 bases separating them. Germline CDR1 is SGHVS and CDR2 is FNYEAQ. The CDR3 has 15 amino acids. The CDR3 bases are TGTGCCAGCAGCTTAGCAATTGAGAACACCGGGGAGCTGTTTTTT. This encodes CASSLAIENTGELFF.

This clonotype was recorded at least ten times. This chain uses TRBV27 with TRBJ1-2, with D perhaps matching TRBD1 (6 bases). The CDR3 consists of 15 residues. V was shortened by 4 bases and J by 2 bases, with 14 bases between the two germline ends. The germline gives CDR1 MNHEY, CDR2 SMNVEV (reference sequence). DNA for the CDR3: TGTGCCAGCAGTTCGACCGGGACATACAACTATGGCTACACCTTC. This encodes CASSSTGTYNYGYTF.

Ten or more counts support this clonotype. The chain has TRBV4-1 and TRBJ2-7; 11 nucleotides line up with TRBD1. CDR3 length: 16 amino acids. With V trimmed by 3 bases and J by 7 bases, 11 bases remained unmatched. Per the germline V gene, CDR1 is MGHRA and CDR2 is YSYEKL. The CDR3 region has the DNA TGCGCCAGCAGCCAGCCTGGACAGGGGGCCTCGGGGGAGCAGTACTTC. Translation gives CASSQPGQGASGEQYF.

This clonotype occurred many times. As DNA, the CDR3 is TGTGCCAGCAGTCACAGGGGGCGCGAAAGAGGCTACACCTTC. It encodes CASSHRGRERGYTF. The V call is TRBV6-5, the J call TRBJ1-2; 9 bases are shared with TRBD1. CDR1 and CDR2 (germline): MNHEY, SVGAGI. There are 14 residues in the CDR3. The V and J ends lost 5 bases and 8 bases, in that order; junction bases with no gene match: 9.

Only a few counts were recorded for this clonotype. The rearrangement links TRBV6-5 to TRBJ2-7, with D possibly TRBD2 on 6 matching bases. Germline V CDR1 and CDR2: MNHEY, SVGAGI. CDR3 length: 14 amino acids. The germline V and J ends were trimmed by 4 bases and 3 bases, with 13 bases remaining between them. The CDR3 region is CASSSVAEVYEQYF. The CDR3 DNA follows: TGTGCCAGCAGTTCCGTAGCGGAGGTCTACGAGCAGTACTTC.

This clonotype was counted a few times. The V gene is TRBV18, the J gene TRBJ1-2; D may be TRBD1 (6 bases). V was shortened by 3 bases and J by 6 bases, with 17 bases between the two germline ends. The CDR3 contains 15 residues. From germline, CDR1 is KGHSH and CDR2 LQKENI. The CDR3 protein is CASSPVGGSLNGYTF. The CDR3 DNA reads TGTGCCAGCTCACCGGTGGGGGGCTCACTCAATGGCTACACCTTC.

This clonotype was counted many times. In nucleotides, the CDR3 is TGTGCCAGCAGCCAAGTCAGCGGCGAGCAGTACTTC. Protein sequence: CASSQVSGEQYF. J is TRBJ2-7 and V is TRBV14; D may be TRBD2 (5 bases). CDR3 length equals 12 residues. Germline V lookup: CDR1 SGHDN, CDR2 FVKESK. V shed 1 base and J shed 6 bases, with 7 bases lying between them.

The table lists this clonotype with a few counts. This sequence joins TRBV10-1 and TRBJ2-2, with unresolved D. The CDR3 extends over 15 amino acids. Trimming cost V 5 bases and J 4 bases, with 14 bases left between them. Germline V gene sequence: CDR1 WNHNN, CDR2 SYGVQD (reference sequence). CDR3 nucleotides: TGCGCCAGCAGTAGGACCCGGTGGGGCACCGGGGAGCTGTTTTTT. Its translation: CASSRTRWGTGELFF.

With regard to this clonotype: A clone one base away is much larger, so this may be a read error. J is TRBJ2-7 and V is TRBV19; tentatively, D is TRBD2 (6 bases). Germline CDR1 LNHDA, CDR2 SQIVND (reference sequence). Trimming left V 8 bases short and J 0 bases short, with 14 bases between. The CDR3 is 14 amino acids. The DNA for the CDR3 is TGTGCCAGTGGGCGGAGCGGGTCCTCCTACGAGCAGTACGTC. This sequence encodes CASGRSGSSYEQYV.

The table lists this clonotype with a few counts. V gene TRBV4-2 combines with J gene TRBJ1-3; D ambiguous. Trimming took 0 bases from V and 3 from J, leaving 12 bases between them. The V gene's germline CDR1 is LGHNA and CDR2 YNFKEQ. The CDR3 length is 16 residues. The CDR3 DNA follows: TGTGCCAGCAGCCAAGAGATTTTGGACGGTGGAAACACCATATATTTT. Protein: CASSQEILDGGNTIYF.

This clonotype was observed at least ten times. The V call is TRBV24-1, the J call TRBJ2-2; TRBD2 agrees at 10 bases. V lost 3 bases to trimming and J lost 4 bases; unmatched junction nucleotides: 1. The CDR3 runs to 15 residues. Germline CDR1 and CDR2: KGHDR and SFDVKD. The CDR3 DNA follows: TGTGCCACCAGTGATAGGACTAGCGGCACCGGGGAGCTGTTTTTT. Residues: CATSDRTSGTGELFF.

This clonotype was seen a single time. An end of the junction differs from the germline gene, which may be a read error. The V gene is TRBV6-2 or TRBV6-3, the J gene TRBJ1-1, with D hard to call. The CDR3 extends over 13 amino acids. Germline V gene lookup returns CDR1 MNHEY and CDR2 SVGEGT. CDR3: CASIELGNTDAFF. The CDR3 DNA follows: TGTGCCAGCATCGAACTGGGGAACACTGATGCTTTCTTT.

This clonotype was recorded at least ten times. This chain links TRBV28 with TRBJ1-3, with a tentative D call TRBD1 (5 bases). The CDR3 covers 16 residues. Germline V CDR1 and CDR2: MDHEN, SYDVKM. The V end was cut by 3 bases, the J end by 0 bases, with 12 bases between. The CDR3: CASSLPGLASGNTIYF. In nucleotides, the CDR3 is TGTGCCAGCAGTTTGCCAGGGCTCGCCTCTGGAAACACCATATATTTT.

Only a few counts were recorded for this clonotype. The chain couples TRBV19 to TRBJ2-5, with 10 bases lining up with TRBD2. The CDR3 has 15 amino acids. V gave up 6 bases and J gave up 5 bases; unmatched junction bases: 9. Germline CDR1 and CDR2: LNHDA and SQIVND (reference sequence). CDR3 in amino acids: CASSISGGRMETQYF. The CDR3 DNA sequence: TGTGCCAGTAGCATTAGCGGGGGGCGTATGGAGACCCAGTACTTC.